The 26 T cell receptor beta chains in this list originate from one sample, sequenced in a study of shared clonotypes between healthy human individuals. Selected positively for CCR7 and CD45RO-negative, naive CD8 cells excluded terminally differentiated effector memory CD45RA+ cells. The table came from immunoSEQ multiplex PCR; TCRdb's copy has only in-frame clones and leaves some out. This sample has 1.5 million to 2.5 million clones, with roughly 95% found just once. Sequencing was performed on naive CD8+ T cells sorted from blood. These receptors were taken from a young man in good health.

The CDR3 DNA sequence: TGTGCCAGCAGTTGGTCACAGGTATCAGACGAGCAGTACTTC. Its translation is CASSWSQVSDEQYF. This chain joins TRBV6-6 and TRBJ2-7; tentatively, D is TRBD1 (5 bases). CDR1 MNHNY and CDR2 SVGAGI come from the germline V gene (reference sequence). This CDR3 is built from 14 residues. V lost 4 bases and J 5 bases, leaving 15 bases between the germline ends.

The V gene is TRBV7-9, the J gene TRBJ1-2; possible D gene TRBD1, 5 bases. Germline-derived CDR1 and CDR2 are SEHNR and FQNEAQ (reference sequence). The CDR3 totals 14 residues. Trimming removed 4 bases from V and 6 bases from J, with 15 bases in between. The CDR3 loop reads CASSWSGLGDGYTF. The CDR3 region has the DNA TGTGCCAGCAGCTGGTCGGGCCTGGGGGATGGCTACACCTTC.

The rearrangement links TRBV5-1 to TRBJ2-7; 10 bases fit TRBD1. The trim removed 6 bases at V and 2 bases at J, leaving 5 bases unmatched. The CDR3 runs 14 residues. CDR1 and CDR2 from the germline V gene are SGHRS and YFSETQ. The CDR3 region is CASTRTGGAYEQYF. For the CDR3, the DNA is TGCGCCAGCACTCGGACAGGGGGAGCCTACGAGCAGTACTTC. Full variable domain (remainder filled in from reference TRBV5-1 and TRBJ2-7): KAGVTQTPRYLIKTRGQQVTLSCSPISGHRSVSWYQQTPGQGLQFLFEYFSETQRNKGNFPGRFSGRQFSNSRSEMNVSTLELGDSALYLCASTRTGGAYEQYFGPGTRLTVT.

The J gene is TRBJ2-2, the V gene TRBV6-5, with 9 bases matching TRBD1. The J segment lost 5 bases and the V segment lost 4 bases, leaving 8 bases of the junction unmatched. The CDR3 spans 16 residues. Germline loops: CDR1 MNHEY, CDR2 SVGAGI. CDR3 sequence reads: CASSSNRDRVTGELFF. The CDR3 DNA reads TGTGCCAGCAGTTCAAACCGGGACAGGGTTACCGGGGAGCTGTTTTTT.

CDR3 protein: CASSSSYGDTGELFF. The CDR3 bases are TGTGCCAGCAGCTCGTCCTACGGGGACACCGGGGAGCTGTTTTTT. The V and J genes are TRBV7-9 and TRBJ2-2; D might be TRBD2 (5 bases). Germline CDR1 and CDR2: SEHNR and FQNEAQ (reference sequence). The CDR3 runs 15 residues. Trimming left V 4 bases short and J 3 bases short, with 12 bases between.

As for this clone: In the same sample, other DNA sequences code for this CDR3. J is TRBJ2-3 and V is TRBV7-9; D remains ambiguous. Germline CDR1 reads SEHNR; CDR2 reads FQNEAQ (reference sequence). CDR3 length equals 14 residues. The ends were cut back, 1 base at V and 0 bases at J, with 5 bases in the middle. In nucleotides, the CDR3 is TGTGCCAGCAGCTTAGTGGCAAGCACAGATACGCAGTATTTT. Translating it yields CASSLVASTDTQYF.

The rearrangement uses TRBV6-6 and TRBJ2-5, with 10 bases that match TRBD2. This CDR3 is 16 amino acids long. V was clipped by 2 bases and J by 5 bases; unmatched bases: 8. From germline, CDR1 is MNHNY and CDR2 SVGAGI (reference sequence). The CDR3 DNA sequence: TGTGCCAGCAGTTACGTAAGCGGGGGGGCCGGGGAGACCCAGTACTTC. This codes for CASSYVSGGAGETQYF.

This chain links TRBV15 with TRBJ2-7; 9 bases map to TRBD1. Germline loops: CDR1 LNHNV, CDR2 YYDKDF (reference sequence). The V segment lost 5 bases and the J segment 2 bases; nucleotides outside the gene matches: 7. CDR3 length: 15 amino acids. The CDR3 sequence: CATSEPGQGTYEQYF. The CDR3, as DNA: TGTGCCACCAGCGAACCGGGACAGGGCACCTACGAGCAGTACTTC. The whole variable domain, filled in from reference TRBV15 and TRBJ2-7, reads DAMVIQNPRYQVTQFGKPVTLSCSQTLNHNVMYWYQQKSSQAPKLLFHYYDKDFNNEADTPDNFQSRRPNTSFCFLDIRSPGLGDTAMYLCATSEPGQGTYEQYFGPGTRLTVT.

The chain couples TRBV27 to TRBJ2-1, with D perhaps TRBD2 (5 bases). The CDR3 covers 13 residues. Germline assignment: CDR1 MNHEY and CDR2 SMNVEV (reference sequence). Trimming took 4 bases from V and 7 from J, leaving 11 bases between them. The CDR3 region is CASSSASLNEQFF. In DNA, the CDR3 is TGTGCCAGCAGTTCTGCTAGCCTGAATGAGCAGTTCTTC.

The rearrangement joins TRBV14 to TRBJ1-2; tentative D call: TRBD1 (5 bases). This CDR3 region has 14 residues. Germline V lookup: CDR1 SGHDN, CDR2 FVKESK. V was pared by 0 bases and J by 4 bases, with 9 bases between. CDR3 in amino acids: CASSQEGVIYGYTF. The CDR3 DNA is TGTGCCAGCAGCCAAGAAGGGGTTATCTATGGCTACACCTTC.

Here the CDR3 reads CASSFEGRGKLFF. In DNA form, the CDR3 reads TGTGCCAGCAGCTTTGAAGGAAGGGGAAAACTGTTTTTT. The chain carries TRBV9 and TRBJ1-4; possibly TRBD1 for D (5 bases). The germline gives CDR1 SGDLS, CDR2 YYNGEE. This CDR3 comprises 13 residues. V gave up 4 bases and J gave up 10 bases, with 14 bases separating them.

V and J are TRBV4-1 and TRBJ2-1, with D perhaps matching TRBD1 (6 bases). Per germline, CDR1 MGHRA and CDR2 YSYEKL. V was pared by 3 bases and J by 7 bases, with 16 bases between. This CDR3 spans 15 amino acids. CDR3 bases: TGCGCCAGCAGCCAGACACAGGGTATCTTGAATGAGCAGTTCTTC. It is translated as CASSQTQGILNEQFF.

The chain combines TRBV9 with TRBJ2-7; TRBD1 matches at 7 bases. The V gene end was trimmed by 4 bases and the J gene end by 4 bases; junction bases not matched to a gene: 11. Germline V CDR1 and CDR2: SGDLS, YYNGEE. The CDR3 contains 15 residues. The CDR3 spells CASSQKGGPSYEQYF. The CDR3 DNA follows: TGTGCCAGCAGCCAAAAAGGGGGCCCGTCTTACGAGCAGTACTTC.

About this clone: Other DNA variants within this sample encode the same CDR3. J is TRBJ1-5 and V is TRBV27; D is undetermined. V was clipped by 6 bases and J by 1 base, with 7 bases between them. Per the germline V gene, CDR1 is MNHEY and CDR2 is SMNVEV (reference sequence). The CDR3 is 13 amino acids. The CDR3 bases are TGTGCCAGCAGCCTAGTGAGCAATCAGCCCCAGCATTTT. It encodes CASSLVSNQPQHF.

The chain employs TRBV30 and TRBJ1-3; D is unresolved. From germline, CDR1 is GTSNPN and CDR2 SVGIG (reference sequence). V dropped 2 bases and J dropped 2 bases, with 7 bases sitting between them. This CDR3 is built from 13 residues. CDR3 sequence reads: CAWSRATGNTIYF. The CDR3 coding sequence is TGTGCCTGGAGTAGAGCAACTGGAAACACCATATATTTT.

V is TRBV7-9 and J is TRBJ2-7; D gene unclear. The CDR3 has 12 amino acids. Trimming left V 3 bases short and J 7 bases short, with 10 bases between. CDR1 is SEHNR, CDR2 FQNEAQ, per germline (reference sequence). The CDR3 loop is CASSFTLEEQYF. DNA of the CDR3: TGTGCCAGCAGCTTCACTTTAGAAGAGCAGTACTTC.

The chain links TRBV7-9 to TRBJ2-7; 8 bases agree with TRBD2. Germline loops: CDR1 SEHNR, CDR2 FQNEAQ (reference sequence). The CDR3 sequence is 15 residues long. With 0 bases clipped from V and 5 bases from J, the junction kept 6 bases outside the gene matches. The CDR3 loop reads CASSLASGGNDEQYF. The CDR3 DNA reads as TGTGCCAGCAGCTTAGCGAGCGGGGGAAATGACGAGCAGTACTTC. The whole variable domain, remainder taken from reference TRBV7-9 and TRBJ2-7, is DTGVSQNPRHKITKRGQNVTFRCDPISEHNRLYWYRQTLGQGPEFLTYFQNEAQLEKSRLLSDRFSAERPKGSFSTLEIQRTEQGDSAMYLCASSLASGGNDEQYFGPGTRLTVT.

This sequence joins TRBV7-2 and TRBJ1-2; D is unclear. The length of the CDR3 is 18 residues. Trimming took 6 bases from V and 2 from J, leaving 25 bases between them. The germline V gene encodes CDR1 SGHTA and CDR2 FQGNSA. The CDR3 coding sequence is TGTGCCAGCAGGCCAAATGGGAGAGATAAGTTGGCCAACTATGGCTACACCTTC. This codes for CASRPNGRDKLANYGYTF.

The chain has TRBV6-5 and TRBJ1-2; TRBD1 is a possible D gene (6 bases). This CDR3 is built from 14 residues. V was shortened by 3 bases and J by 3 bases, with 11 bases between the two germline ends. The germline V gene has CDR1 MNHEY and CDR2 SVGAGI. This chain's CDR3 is CASSYYSGDYGYTF. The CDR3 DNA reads TGTGCCAGCAGTTATTACTCAGGGGACTATGGCTACACCTTC.

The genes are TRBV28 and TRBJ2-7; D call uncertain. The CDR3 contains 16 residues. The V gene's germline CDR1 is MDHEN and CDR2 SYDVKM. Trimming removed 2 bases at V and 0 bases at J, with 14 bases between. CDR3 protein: CASSLPHTLGSYEQYF. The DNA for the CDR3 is TGTGCCAGCAGTTTACCACACACGCTGGGCTCCTACGAGCAGTACTTC.

The CDR3 bases are TGCGCCAGCAGCCAAGAGTCGGGACTAGCGGAATCGAACACCGGGGAGCTGTTTTTT. It encodes CASSQESGLAESNTGELFF. The chain is built from TRBV4-3 and TRBJ2-2; the match to TRBD2 covers 11 bases. The V gene's germline CDR1 is LGHNA and CDR2 YSLEER. The CDR3 sequence is 19 residues long. V shed 0 bases and J 0 bases; nucleotides not matched to a gene: 6.

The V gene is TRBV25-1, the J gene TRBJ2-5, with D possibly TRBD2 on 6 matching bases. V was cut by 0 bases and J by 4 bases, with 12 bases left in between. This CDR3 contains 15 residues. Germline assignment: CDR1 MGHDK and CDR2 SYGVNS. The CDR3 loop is CASSEYYQGGETQYF. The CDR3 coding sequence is TGTGCCAGCAGTGAATATTACCAGGGAGGAGAGACCCAGTACTTC.

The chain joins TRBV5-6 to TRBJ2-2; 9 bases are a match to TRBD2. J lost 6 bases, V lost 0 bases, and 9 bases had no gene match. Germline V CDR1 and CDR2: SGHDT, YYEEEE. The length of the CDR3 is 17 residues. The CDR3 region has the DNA TGTGCCAGCAGCTTGGCGGGTGGCGGGGGGGCCGCCGGGGAGCTGTTTTTT. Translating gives CASSLAGGGGAAGELFF.

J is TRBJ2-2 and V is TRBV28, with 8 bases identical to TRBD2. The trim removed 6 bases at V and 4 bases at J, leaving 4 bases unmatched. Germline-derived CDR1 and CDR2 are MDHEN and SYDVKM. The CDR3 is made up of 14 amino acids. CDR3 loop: CASRVAGSTGELFF. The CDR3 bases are TGTGCCAGCAGGGTAGCGGGGTCCACCGGGGAGCTGTTTTTT.

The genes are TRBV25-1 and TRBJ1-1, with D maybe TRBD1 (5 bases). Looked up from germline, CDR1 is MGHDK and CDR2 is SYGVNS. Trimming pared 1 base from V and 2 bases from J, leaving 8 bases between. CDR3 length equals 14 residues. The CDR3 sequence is CASSEFGGNTEAFF. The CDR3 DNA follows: TGTGCCAGCAGTGAATTTGGGGGAAACACTGAAGCTTTCTTT.

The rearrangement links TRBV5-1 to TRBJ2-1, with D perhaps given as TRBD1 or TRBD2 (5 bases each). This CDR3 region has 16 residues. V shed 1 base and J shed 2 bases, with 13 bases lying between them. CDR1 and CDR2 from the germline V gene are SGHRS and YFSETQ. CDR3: CASSLFRVGAYNEQFF. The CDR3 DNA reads TGCGCCAGCAGCTTGTTTCGGGTGGGGGCCTACAATGAGCAGTTCTTC.